This TCR beta chain appears in the sequencing data of a study of CD8 T cells in cerebrospinal fluid in Alzheimer's disease. For each CDR3 protein, TCRdb gives one entry from its re-call of the 10x single-cell sequencing reads, without DNA. The data show fewer than 1,300 distinct CDR3 sequences, and the top ten clones hold 15% to 17%. The germline gives CDR1 SNHLY, CDR2 FYNNEI. The CDR3 covers 13 residues. Its frequency marks this clonotype as large (0.1 to 1%). The antigen is undetermined. General observations from the study: Healthy subjects less often had a clone of at least 3% than Alzheimer's patients.

The receptor comes from a human donor in good health. Sequencing was carried out using cerebrospinal fluid. This sequence joins TRBV2 and TRBJ2-7. CDR3 sequence reads: CASSVGLTYEQYF.